This TCR beta chain emerged from a study of T cell responses to AZD1222 COVID-19 vaccine. TCRdb's table, derived via immunoSEQ multiplex PCR, lists solely in-frame clones and lacks some. The repertoire holds around 210,000 clones, with about 95% as singletons. V was trimmed by 0 bases and J by 3 bases, leaving 10 bases between them. Germline V gene sequence: CDR1 SGHNT, CDR2 YYREEE (reference sequence). The CDR3 sequence is 15 residues long. This sample comprised peripheral blood, obtained 28 days after the second dose of the MenACWY control vaccine. The genes are TRBV5-4 and TRBJ1-3, with a tentative D call TRBD1 (6 bases). This receptor was identified in an adult who received the MenACWY meningococcal vaccine as a control. Here the CDR3 reads CASSLGQGIGNTIYF. CDR3 nucleotide sequence: TGTGCCAGCAGCTTGGGCCAGGGGATTGGAAACACCATATATTTT.